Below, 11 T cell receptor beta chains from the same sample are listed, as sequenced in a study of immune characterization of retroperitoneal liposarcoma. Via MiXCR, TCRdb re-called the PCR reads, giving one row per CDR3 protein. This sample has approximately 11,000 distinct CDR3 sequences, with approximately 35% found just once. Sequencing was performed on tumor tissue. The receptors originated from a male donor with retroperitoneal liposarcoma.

This chain's CDR3 is CASSGRDRVSGQYF. In nucleotides, the CDR3 is TGTGCCAGCAGTGGAAGGGACAGGGTTAGTGGGCAGTACTTC. V is TRBV6-1 and J is TRBJ2-1, with 9 nucleotides matching TRBD1. Near its end, the DNA agrees better with TRBJ2-7, so the J call may be wrong. The CDR3 length is 14 residues. Per the germline V gene, CDR1 is MNHNS and CDR2 is SASEGT.

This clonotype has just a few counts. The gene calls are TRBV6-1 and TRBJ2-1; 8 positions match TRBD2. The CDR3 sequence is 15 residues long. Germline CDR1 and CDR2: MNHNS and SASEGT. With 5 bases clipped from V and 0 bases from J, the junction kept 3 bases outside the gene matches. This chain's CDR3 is CASSRGGSSYNEQFF. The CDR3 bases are TGTGCCAGCAGTCGCGGGGGGAGCTCCTACAATGAGCAGTTCTTC.

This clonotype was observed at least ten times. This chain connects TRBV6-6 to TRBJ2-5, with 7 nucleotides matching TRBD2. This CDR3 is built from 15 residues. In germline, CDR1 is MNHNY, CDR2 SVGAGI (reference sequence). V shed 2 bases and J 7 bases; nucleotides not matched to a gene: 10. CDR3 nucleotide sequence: TGTGCCAGCAGTTACCAGGCCGGGGGAGGGAGGACCCAGTACTTC. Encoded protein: CASSYQAGGGRTQYF.

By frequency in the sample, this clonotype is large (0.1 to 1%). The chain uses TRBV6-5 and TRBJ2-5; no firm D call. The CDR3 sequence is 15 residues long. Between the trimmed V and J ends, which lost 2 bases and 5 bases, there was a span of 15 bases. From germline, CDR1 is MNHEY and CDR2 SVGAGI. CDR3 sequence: CASSYVLNPLETQYF. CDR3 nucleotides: TGTGCCAGCAGTTACGTCCTAAATCCCCTGGAGACCCAGTACTTC.

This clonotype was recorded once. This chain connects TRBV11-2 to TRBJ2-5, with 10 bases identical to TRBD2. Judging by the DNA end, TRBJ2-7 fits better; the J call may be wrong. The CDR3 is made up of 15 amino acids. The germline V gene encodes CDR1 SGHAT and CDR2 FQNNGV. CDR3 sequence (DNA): TGTGCCAGCAGCTTAGGGACTAGCGGAACCTACGAGCAGTACTTC. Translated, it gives CASSLGTSGTYEQYF.

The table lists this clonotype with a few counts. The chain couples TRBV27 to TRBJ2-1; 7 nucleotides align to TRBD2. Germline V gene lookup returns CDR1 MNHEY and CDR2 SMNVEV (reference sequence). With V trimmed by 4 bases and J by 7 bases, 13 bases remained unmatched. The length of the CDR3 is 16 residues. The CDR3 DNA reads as TGTGCCAGCAGTTCCCACGAAGCGGGGAGAGTAAATGAGCAGTTCTTC. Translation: CASSSHEAGRVNEQFF.

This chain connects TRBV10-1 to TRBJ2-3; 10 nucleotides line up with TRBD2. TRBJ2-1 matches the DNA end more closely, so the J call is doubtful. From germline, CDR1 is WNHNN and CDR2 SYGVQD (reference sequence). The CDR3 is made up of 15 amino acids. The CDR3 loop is CASSDSSGRGDTQFF. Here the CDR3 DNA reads TGCGCCAGCAGTGACTCTAGCGGGAGAGGTGATACGCAGTTCTTC.

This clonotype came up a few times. The CDR3 nucleotides read TGTGCCAGCAGCTTAGAGGGAGATACGCAGTATTTT. Translating gives CASSLEGDTQYF. V usage is TRBV11-2 and J usage is TRBJ2-3, with D hard to call. CDR1 and CDR2 (germline): SGHAT, FQNNGV. This CDR3 region has 12 residues. V gave up 0 bases and J gave up 5 bases, with 3 bases separating them.

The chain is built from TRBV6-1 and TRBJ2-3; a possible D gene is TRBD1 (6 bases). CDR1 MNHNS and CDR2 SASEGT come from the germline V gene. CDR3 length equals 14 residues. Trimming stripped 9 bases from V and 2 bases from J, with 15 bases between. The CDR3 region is CASTWGPLTDTQYF. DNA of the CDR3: TGTGCCAGTACTTGGGGGCCCCTCACAGATACGCAGTATTTT.

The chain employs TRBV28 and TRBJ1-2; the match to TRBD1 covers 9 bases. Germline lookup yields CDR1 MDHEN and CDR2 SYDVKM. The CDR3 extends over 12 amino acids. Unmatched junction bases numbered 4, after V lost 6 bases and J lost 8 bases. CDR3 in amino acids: CASRQGAQGYTF. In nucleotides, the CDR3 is TGTGCCAGCAGACAGGGGGCGCAGGGCTACACCTTC.

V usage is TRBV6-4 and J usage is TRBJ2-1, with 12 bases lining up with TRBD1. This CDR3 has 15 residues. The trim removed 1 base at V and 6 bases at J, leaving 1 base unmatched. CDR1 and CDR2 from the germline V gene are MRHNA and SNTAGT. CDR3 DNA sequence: TGTGCCAGCAGTGACTGGGACAGGGGGCTCAATGAGCAGTTCTTC. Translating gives CASSDWDRGLNEQFF.